Listed below are T cell receptor beta chains from one sample, sequenced in a study of CD8+CD57+ T cells in acquired aplastic anemia. One entry per CDR3 protein results from TCRdb running MiXCR on the reads. In the table there are around 200,000 distinct CDR3 sequences, more than 45% of which are singletons. The sequenced sample consisted of sorted CD4+, CD8+, or CD8+CD57+ T cells (not recorded which) from PBMCs. Source of these receptors: a human donor with aplastic anemia. CDR3s include the opening cysteine and the closing phenylalanine or tryptophan. Clone size is given for some rows only: seen once, a few or many times, or a class if the clone is expanded.

abundance: few; v_gene: TRBV15; j_gene: TRBJ2-1; CDR3aa: CATSSSERTLYNEQFF
abundance: many; v_gene: TRBV5-8; j_gene: TRBJ1-5; CDR3aa: CASSAGGPQPQHF
abundance: few; v_gene: TRBV10-3; j_gene: TRBJ1-2; CDR3aa: CAISGGQNYGYTF
abundance: .; v_gene: TRBV11-1; j_gene: TRBJ2-1; CDR3aa: CASSEGGGGPVEQFF
abundance: many; v_gene: TRBV5-4; j_gene: TRBJ2-7; CDR3aa: CASSSSGTSYEQYF
abundance: .; v_gene: TRBV10-3; j_gene: TRBJ2-7; CDR3aa: CAISESGLAEGLYPYEQYF
abundance: .; v_gene: TRBV10-3; j_gene: TRBJ1-5; CDR3aa: CAASKGQAYSNQPQHF
abundance: .; v_gene: TRBV2; j_gene: TRBJ2-1; CDR3aa: CASSGRGSSYNEQFF
abundance: .; v_gene: TRBV2; j_gene: TRBJ2-2; CDR3aa: CASTPRGGRLDTGELFF
abundance: many; v_gene: TRBV20-1; j_gene: TRBJ2-7; CDR3aa: CSARSGKGTYEQYF
abundance: few; v_gene: TRBV27; j_gene: TRBJ1-6; CDR3aa: CASSYWVQGAHSPLHF
abundance: few; v_gene: TRBV20-1; j_gene: TRBJ1-3; CDR3aa: CSARMTSRGQSSGNTIYF
abundance: .; v_gene: TRBV7-8; j_gene: TRBJ1-5; CDR3aa: CASSLSAVDQPQHF
abundance: .; v_gene: TRBV15; j_gene: TRBJ1-2; CDR3aa: CATSTLTGEGYTF
abundance: .; v_gene: TRBV7-8; j_gene: TRBJ2-6; CDR3aa: CASSLRTVSGANVLTF
abundance: once; v_gene: TRBV5-1; j_gene: TRBJ2-3; CDR3aa: CASSRDRTSGYTDAQYF
abundance: few; v_gene: TRBV24-1; j_gene: TRBJ1-5; CDR3aa: CATSESSGQLNQPQHF
abundance: .; v_gene: TRBV19; j_gene: TRBJ1-3; CDR3aa: CASSIQGAVVNTIYF
abundance: many; v_gene: TRBV4-3; j_gene: TRBJ1-3; CDR3aa: CASSQTGSGNTIYF
abundance: .; v_gene: TRBV11-2; j_gene: TRBJ2-5; CDR3aa: CASSLERLAGGGETQYF
abundance: many; v_gene: TRBV7-2; j_gene: TRBJ2-7; CDR3aa: CASSLEGILGYEQYF
abundance: many; v_gene: TRBV10-3; j_gene: TRBJ2-2; CDR3aa: CAIRISGQADTGELFF
abundance: .; v_gene: TRBV27; j_gene: TRBJ2-7; CDR3aa: CASSLKGQGREQYF
abundance: .; v_gene: TRBV3-1; j_gene: TRBJ2-3; CDR3aa: CASSLGQPNTQYF
abundance: many; v_gene: TRBV5-1; j_gene: TRBJ2-5; CDR3aa: CASSWGGTHQETQYF
abundance: many; v_gene: TRBV7-9; j_gene: TRBJ1-2; CDR3aa: CASKGGSFPYGYTF
abundance: .; v_gene: TRBV15; j_gene: TRBJ1-4; CDR3aa: CATMGRAANEKLFF
abundance: few; v_gene: TRBV10-2; j_gene: TRBJ1-6; CDR3aa: CASSEQGDSPLHF
abundance: .; v_gene: TRBV2; j_gene: TRBJ1-2; CDR3aa: CASSEPQGQGLSFTYGYTF
abundance: .; v_gene: TRBV18; j_gene: TRBJ2-3; CDR3aa: CASSPRLAGVATDTQYF
abundance: few; v_gene: TRBV10-3; j_gene: TRBJ2-2; CDR3aa: CAISYDRNTGELFF
abundance: once; v_gene: TRBV30; j_gene: TRBJ1-2; CDR3aa: CARSLSAFLYRDGYTF
abundance: .; v_gene: TRBV24-1; j_gene: TRBJ2-5; CDR3aa: CATSDLTSNQETQYF
abundance: .; v_gene: TRBV15; j_gene: TRBJ2-7; CDR3aa: CATSSPSGDRAYEQYF
abundance: .; v_gene: TRBV7-3; j_gene: TRBJ1-4; CDR3aa: CASSPGPPEEKLFF
abundance: many; v_gene: TRBV7-3; j_gene: TRBJ2-3; CDR3aa: CASPTLPGQGLDTQYF
abundance: .; v_gene: TRBV10-3; j_gene: TRBJ2-7; CDR3aa: CAISPGLHEQYF
abundance: many; v_gene: TRBV11-2; j_gene: TRBJ2-5; CDR3aa: CASSLVGVRGTQYF
abundance: many; v_gene: TRBV12-3/TRBV12-4; j_gene: TRBJ2-1; CDR3aa: CASGMKSGNEQFF
abundance: .; v_gene: TRBV2; j_gene: TRBJ1-1; CDR3aa: CASSVEQSEAFF
abundance: many; v_gene: TRBV2; j_gene: TRBJ1-1; CDR3aa: CASTPQGEGTEAFF
abundance: .; v_gene: TRBV7-3; j_gene: TRBJ2-2; CDR3aa: CASSQGREGLFF
abundance: many; v_gene: TRBV11-2; j_gene: TRBJ2-7; CDR3aa: CASSFSTGSKRDEQYF
abundance: .; v_gene: TRBV15; j_gene: TRBJ2-6; CDR3aa: CATSRNTDSGANVLTF
abundance: .; v_gene: TRBV7-2; j_gene: TRBJ2-7; CDR3aa: CASRGPAGYEQYF
abundance: .; v_gene: TRBV2; j_gene: TRBJ1-6; CDR3aa: CASGERGHNSPLHF
abundance: .; v_gene: TRBV9; j_gene: TRBJ2-1; CDR3aa: CASSPPGQAYNEQFF
abundance: few; v_gene: TRBV20-1; j_gene: TRBJ1-6; CDR3aa: CSARDEDSSYNSPLHF
abundance: many; v_gene: TRBV20-1; j_gene: TRBJ2-7; CDR3aa: CSAMADRNYEQYF
abundance: .; v_gene: TRBV6-1; j_gene: TRBJ1-1; CDR3aa: CASALGNTEAFF
abundance: .; v_gene: TRBV5-1; j_gene: TRBJ2-7; CDR3aa: CAGSSYSKSGTATYEQYF
abundance: many; v_gene: TRBV12-5; j_gene: TRBJ1-1; CDR3aa: CASRDRETMNTEAFF
abundance: .; v_gene: TRBV19; j_gene: TRBJ2-5; CDR3aa: CASSIWGREETQYF